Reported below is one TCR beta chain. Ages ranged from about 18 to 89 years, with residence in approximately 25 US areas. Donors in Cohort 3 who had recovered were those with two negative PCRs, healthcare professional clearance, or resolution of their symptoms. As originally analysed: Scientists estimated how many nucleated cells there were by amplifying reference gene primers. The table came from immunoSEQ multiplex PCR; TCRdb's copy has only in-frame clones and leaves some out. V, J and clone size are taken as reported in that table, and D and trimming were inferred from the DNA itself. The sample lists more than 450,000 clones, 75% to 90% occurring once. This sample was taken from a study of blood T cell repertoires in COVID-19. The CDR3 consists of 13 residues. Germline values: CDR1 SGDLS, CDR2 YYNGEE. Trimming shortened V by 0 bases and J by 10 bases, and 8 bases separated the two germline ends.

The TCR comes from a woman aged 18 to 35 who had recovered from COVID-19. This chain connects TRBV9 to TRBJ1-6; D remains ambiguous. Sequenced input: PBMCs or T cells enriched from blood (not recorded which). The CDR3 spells CASSVVGESPLHF. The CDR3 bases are TGTGCCAGCAGCGTAGTCGGGGAGTCACCCCTCCACTTT.